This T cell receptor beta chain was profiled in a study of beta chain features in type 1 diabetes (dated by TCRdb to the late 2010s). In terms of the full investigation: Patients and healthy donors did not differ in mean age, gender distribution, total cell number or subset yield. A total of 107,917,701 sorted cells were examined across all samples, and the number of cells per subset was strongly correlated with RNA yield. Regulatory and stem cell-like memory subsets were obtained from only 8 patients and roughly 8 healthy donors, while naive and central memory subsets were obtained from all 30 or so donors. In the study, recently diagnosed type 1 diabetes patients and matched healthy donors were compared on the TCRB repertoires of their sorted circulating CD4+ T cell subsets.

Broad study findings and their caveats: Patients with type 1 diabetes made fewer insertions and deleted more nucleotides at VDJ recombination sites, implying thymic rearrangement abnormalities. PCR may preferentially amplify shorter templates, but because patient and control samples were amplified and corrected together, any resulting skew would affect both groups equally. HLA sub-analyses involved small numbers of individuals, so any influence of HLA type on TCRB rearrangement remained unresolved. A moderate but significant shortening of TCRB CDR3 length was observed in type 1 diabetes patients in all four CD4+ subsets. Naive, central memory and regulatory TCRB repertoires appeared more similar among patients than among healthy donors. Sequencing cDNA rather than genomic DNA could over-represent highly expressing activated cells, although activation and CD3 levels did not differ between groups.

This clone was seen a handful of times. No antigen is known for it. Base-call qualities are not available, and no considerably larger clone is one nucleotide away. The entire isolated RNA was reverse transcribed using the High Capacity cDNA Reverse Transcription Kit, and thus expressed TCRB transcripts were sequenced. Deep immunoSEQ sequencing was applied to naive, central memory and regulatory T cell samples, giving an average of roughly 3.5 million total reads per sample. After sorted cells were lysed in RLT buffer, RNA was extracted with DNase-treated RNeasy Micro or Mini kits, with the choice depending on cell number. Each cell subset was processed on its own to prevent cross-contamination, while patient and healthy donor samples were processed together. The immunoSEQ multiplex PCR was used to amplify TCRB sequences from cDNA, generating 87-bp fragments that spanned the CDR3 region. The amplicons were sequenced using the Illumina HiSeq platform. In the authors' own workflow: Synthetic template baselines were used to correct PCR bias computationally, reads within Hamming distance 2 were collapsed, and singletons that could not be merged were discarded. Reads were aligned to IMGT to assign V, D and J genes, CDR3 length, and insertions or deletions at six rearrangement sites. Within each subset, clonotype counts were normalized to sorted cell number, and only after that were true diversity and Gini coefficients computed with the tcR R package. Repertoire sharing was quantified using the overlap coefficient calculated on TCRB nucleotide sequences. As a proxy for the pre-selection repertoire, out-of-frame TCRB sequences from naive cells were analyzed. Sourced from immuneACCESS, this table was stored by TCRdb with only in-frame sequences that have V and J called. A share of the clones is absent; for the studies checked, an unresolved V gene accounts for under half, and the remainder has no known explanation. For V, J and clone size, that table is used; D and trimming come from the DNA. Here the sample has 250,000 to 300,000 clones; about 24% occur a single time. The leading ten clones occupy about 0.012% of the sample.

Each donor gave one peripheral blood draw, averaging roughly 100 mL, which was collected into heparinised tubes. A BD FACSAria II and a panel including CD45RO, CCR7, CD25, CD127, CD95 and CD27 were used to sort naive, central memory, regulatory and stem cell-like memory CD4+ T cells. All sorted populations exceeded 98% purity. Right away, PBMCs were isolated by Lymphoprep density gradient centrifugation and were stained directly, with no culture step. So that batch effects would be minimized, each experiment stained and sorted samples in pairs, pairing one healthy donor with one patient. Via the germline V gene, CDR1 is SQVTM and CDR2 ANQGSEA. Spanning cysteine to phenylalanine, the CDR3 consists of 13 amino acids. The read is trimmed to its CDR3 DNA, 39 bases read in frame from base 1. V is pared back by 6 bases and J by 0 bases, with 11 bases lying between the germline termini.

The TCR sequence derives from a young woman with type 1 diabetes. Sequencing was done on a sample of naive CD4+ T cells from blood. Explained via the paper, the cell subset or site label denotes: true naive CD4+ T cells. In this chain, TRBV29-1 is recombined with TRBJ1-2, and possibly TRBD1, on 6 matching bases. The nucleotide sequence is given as TGCAGCGTCCGGGACAACGCTAACTATGGCTACACCTTC. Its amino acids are CSVRDNANYGYTF.